This is a list of T cell receptor beta chains from one sample in a study of cytomegalovirus exposure and HLA in healthy donors. Assay: immunoSEQ multiplex PCR; the TCRdb copy retains only in-frame clones and omits some. The table shows fewer than 200,000 clones, with roughly three quarters occurring only once. The sample was PBMCs. The source is a male donor in good health and CMV-seropositive. Both conserved end residues are trimmed from each CDR3.

j_call: TRBJ2-7; v_call: TRBV4-1; cdr3_aa: ASRFGTSGYEQY
j_call: TRBJ1-1; v_call: TRBV15; cdr3_aa: ATSRDIRGGGTEAF
j_call: TRBJ2-1; v_call: TRBV21-1; cdr3_aa: ASSKPGQGAGEQF
j_call: TRBJ2-3; v_call: TRBV5-8; cdr3_aa: ASSLAGQGTDTQY
j_call: TRBJ2-1; v_call: TRBV4-1; cdr3_aa: ASSQVRPALGVEQF
j_call: TRBJ2-5; v_call: TRBV4-3; cdr3_aa: ASSRRLAGGTQETQY
j_call: TRBJ2-2; v_call: TRBV5-1; cdr3_aa: ASRPFDRGNTGELF
j_call: TRBJ2-5; v_call: TRBV5-1; cdr3_aa: ASSLTSGGAGETQY
j_call: TRBJ2-7; v_call: TRBV6-5; cdr3_aa: ASTDSGGFEEQY
j_call: TRBJ1-1; v_call: TRBV6-6; cdr3_aa: ASTAGQKAF
j_call: TRBJ1-2; v_call: TRBV5-1; cdr3_aa: ASSLGTGHYGYT
j_call: TRBJ2-2; v_call: TRBV19; cdr3_aa: ASSHGGSNTGELF
j_call: TRBJ1-5; v_call: TRBV12-5; cdr3_aa: ASGLSGGNQPQH
j_call: TRBJ1-5; v_call: TRBV6-1; cdr3_aa: ASNRGGVGQPQH
j_call: TRBJ2-6; v_call: TRBV13; cdr3_aa: ASTSRVTGANVLT
j_call: TRBJ2-5; v_call: TRBV6-5; cdr3_aa: ASSPRTERETQY
j_call: TRBJ2-5; v_call: TRBV4-2; cdr3_aa: ASGGEYQETQY
j_call: TRBJ1-1; v_call: TRBV2; cdr3_aa: ASSGGDTGNTEAF
j_call: TRBJ1-1; v_call: TRBV2; cdr3_aa: ASSYRAVNTEAF
j_call: TRBJ1-5; v_call: TRBV19; cdr3_aa: ASTVTGTYSNQPQH
j_call: TRBJ1-1; v_call: TRBV5-8; cdr3_aa: ASSTGTGPTEAF
j_call: TRBJ2-1; v_call: TRBV5-6; cdr3_aa: ASNIQGAYSYNEQF
j_call: TRBJ2-2; v_call: TRBV25-1; cdr3_aa: ASLGGTGELF
j_call: TRBJ2-2; v_call: TRBV6-5; cdr3_aa: ASNRDRGTGELF
j_call: TRBJ1-5; v_call: TRBV7-2; cdr3_aa: ASSSGQGFNQPQH
j_call: TRBJ2-3; v_call: TRBV7-2; cdr3_aa: ASTPPGLAGGRSGNTQY
j_call: TRBJ1-2; v_call: TRBV4-3; cdr3_aa: ASSQGGVGGYT
j_call: TRBJ1-3; v_call: TRBV7-8; cdr3_aa: ASSLRQEISGNTIY
j_call: TRBJ2-3; v_call: TRBV6-1; cdr3_aa: ASSVLAGGADTQY
j_call: TRBJ2-3; v_call: TRBV27; cdr3_aa: ATSSGGGDYTDTQY
j_call: TRBJ2-2; v_call: TRBV7-7; cdr3_aa: ASSPGTGEGTGELF
j_call: TRBJ1-5; v_call: TRBV27; cdr3_aa: ASSLSSGSNQPQH
j_call: TRBJ1-2; v_call: TRBV19; cdr3_aa: ASTQYYGYT
j_call: TRBJ2-5; v_call: TRBV2; cdr3_aa: ATRGSRTASSGTQY
j_call: TRBJ2-7; v_call: TRBV10-3; cdr3_aa: AISESEAGAYEQY
j_call: TRBJ2-5; v_call: TRBV9; cdr3_aa: ASSVLDQETQY
j_call: TRBJ1-1; v_call: TRBV7-2; cdr3_aa: ASSPQGTSLNTEAF
j_call: TRBJ1-3; v_call: TRBV6-1; cdr3_aa: ASSSADSPGNTIY
j_call: TRBJ2-5; v_call: TRBV2; cdr3_aa: ASSRTSGGSQETQY
j_call: TRBJ2-3; v_call: TRBV2; cdr3_aa: ASSATRSTDTQY
j_call: TRBJ1-1; v_call: TRBV6-5; cdr3_aa: ASTAGVVTEAF
j_call: TRBJ2-5; v_call: TRBV4-2; cdr3_aa: ASSQDRASEETQY
j_call: TRBJ2-3; v_call: TRBV6-6; cdr3_aa: ASSWLGRATDTQY
j_call: TRBJ1-2; v_call: TRBV6-6; cdr3_aa: ASAPDSSRHGYT
j_call: TRBJ2-1; v_call: TRBV6-4; cdr3_aa: ASSDRDNNEQF
j_call: TRBJ1-2; v_call: TRBV6-1; cdr3_aa: ASSEASGYGYT
j_call: TRBJ2-7; v_call: TRBV30; cdr3_aa: AWSVTGREQY
j_call: TRBJ2-1; v_call: TRBV11-2; cdr3_aa: ASSLGVPSSYNEQF
j_call: TRBJ2-5; v_call: TRBV27; cdr3_aa: ASRKDQEAQY
j_call: TRBJ2-5; v_call: TRBV4-2; cdr3_aa: ASSQDPQGSQQETQY
j_call: TRBJ1-2; v_call: TRBV9; cdr3_aa: ASSPVTNYGYT
j_call: TRBJ1-1; v_call: TRBV7-9; cdr3_aa: SSSSEIGQGSSEAF
j_call: TRBJ1-2; v_call: TRBV18; cdr3_aa: ASPPSGGGPNYGYT
j_call: TRBJ2-1; v_call: TRBV4-2; cdr3_aa: ASSQDGFNEQF
j_call: -; v_call: TRBV4-1; cdr3_aa: ASSQRQDLGEQY